Following are 16 T cell receptor beta chains from one sample sequenced in a study of CD8+ T cells in alopecia areata. Sequencing templates came from extracted RNA that was reverse transcribed into cDNA. Some clones are missing from TCRdb's copy, which holds only in-frame ones; the method was immunoSEQ multiplex PCR. The sample yields some 150,000 clones, about 86% seen once. The sample's treatment: oral pan-JAK inhibitor, 5-10 mg twice daily. The sample was CD8+ T cells sorted from blood, taken at week 4, from a patient treated with tofacitinib. These TCRs come from a human donor with alopecia areata.

The rearrangement links TRBV4-1 to TRBJ2-7, with TRBD2 matching 9 bases. Trimming cost V 4 bases and J 5 bases; bases outside gene matches: 9. Germline CDR1 and CDR2: MGHRA and YSYEKL. CDR3 length equals 15 residues. The DNA for the CDR3 is TGCGCCAGCAGCCCCAGGACTAGCGATGGCAACGAGCAGTACTTC. It translates to CASSPRTSDGNEQYF.

The CDR3 DNA reads TGTGCCAGCGCGGCAGTTCAGGCCGGGGAGCTGTTTTTT. Translating it yields CASAAVQAGELFF. The chain employs TRBV7-9 and TRBJ2-2; D gene uncertain. V lost 8 bases and J 6 bases, leaving 13 bases between the germline ends. This CDR3 comprises 13 residues. CDR1 SEHNR and CDR2 FQNEAQ come from the germline V gene (reference sequence).

This rearrangement joins TRBV6-1 to TRBJ2-7; the match to TRBD1 covers 9 bases. Germline trimming cut 3 bases from V and 4 bases from J; bases unmatched to any gene: 10. Germline V gene data show CDR1 as MNHNS and CDR2 as SASEGT. CDR3 length: 16 amino acids. The CDR3 nucleotides read TGTGCCAGCAGTGAGGGACAGGGCTCTCTCGGTTACGAGCAGTACTTC. This gives the protein CASSEGQGSLGYEQYF.

The rearrangement uses TRBV4-1 and TRBJ2-1; tentative D call: TRBD2 (6 bases). The germline CDR1 and CDR2 sequences are MGHRA and YSYEKL. This CDR3 has 16 residues. Trimming left V 1 base short and J 0 bases short, with 10 bases between. DNA of the CDR3: TGCGCCAGCAGCCAAGTCCGGGAGAGCTCCTACAATGAGCAGTTCTTC. Translation gives CASSQVRESSYNEQFF.

The J gene is TRBJ1-3, the V gene TRBV7-9, with 7 bases fitting TRBD1. CDR1 SEHNR and CDR2 FQNEAQ come from the germline V gene (reference sequence). The CDR3 covers 17 residues. V dropped 5 bases and J dropped 2; count of bases not matched to a gene: 12. The CDR3 sequence is CASSDDRERGPGNTIYF. The CDR3 DNA reads TGTGCCAGCAGCGACGACAGGGAGAGGGGTCCTGGAAACACCATATATTTT.

This clone was counted a few times. This sequence joins TRBV7-9 and TRBJ1-3; weak D call: TRBD1 (6 bases). This CDR3 comprises 14 residues. From germline, CDR1 is SEHNR and CDR2 FQNEAQ (reference sequence). V lost 5 bases and J 5 bases, leaving 13 bases between the germline ends. This chain's CDR3 is CASSPQGTRNTIYF. The CDR3 DNA sequence: TGTGCCAGCAGCCCACAGGGAACGAGAAACACCATATATTTT.

This clone showed up just a few times. This chain links TRBV10-3 with TRBJ2-7; 7 bases map to TRBD2. Germline V gene lookup returns CDR1 ENHRY and CDR2 SYGVKD. CDR3 length equals 13 residues. V was clipped by 10 bases and J by 1 base; unmatched bases: 7. The CDR3 here is CASGGIGSYEQYF. The CDR3 nucleotides read TGTGCCAGCGGGGGAATCGGGTCCTACGAGCAGTACTTC.

This clone came up a few times. The rearrangement uses TRBV29-1 and TRBJ2-1, with D maybe TRBD1 (6 bases). Germline CDR1 SQVTM, CDR2 ANQGSEA. There are 16 residues in the CDR3. V gave up 0 bases and J gave up 1 base, with 13 bases separating them. CDR3 sequence reads: CSVEDPDRLSYNEQFF. For the CDR3, the DNA is TGCAGCGTTGAAGATCCAGACAGGCTATCCTACAATGAGCAGTTCTTC.

This clone was found once. The chain employs TRBV6-5 and TRBJ2-3; 8 positions agree with TRBD2. J gave up 2 bases and V 5 bases, and 6 bases lay outside the gene matches. The CDR3 runs to 15 residues. Germline assignment: CDR1 MNHEY and CDR2 SVGAGI. DNA of the CDR3: TGTGCCAGCAGTCGGACTAGCTCGGCCACAGATACGCAGTATTTT. Translating gives CASSRTSSATDTQYF.

The chain employs TRBV2 and TRBJ2-6; 9 bases fit TRBD1. The CDR3 runs to 19 residues. Per germline, CDR1 SNHLY and CDR2 FYNNEI. The V gene end was trimmed by 5 bases and the J gene end by 0 bases; junction bases not matched to a gene: 11. Here the CDR3 reads CASSRDRAPSLSGANVLTF. In DNA, the CDR3 is TGTGCCAGCAGTCGGGACAGGGCGCCCTCTCTCTCTGGGGCCAACGTCCTGACTTTC. Variable domain in full (rest from reference TRBV2 and TRBJ2-6): EPEVTQTPSHQVTQMGQEVILRCVPISNHLYFYWYRQILGQKVEFLVSFYNNEISEKSEIFDDQFSVERPDGSNFTLKIRSTKLEDSAMYFCASSRDRAPSLSGANVLTFGAGSRLTVL.

The J gene is TRBJ2-5, the V gene TRBV13; D is uncertain. Per the germline V gene, CDR1 is PRHDT and CDR2 is FYEKMQ (reference sequence). V lost 2 bases, J lost 5 bases, and 9 bases lay in between. CDR3 length: 13 residues. The chain's CDR3 is CASSLRGQETQYF. Written as DNA, the CDR3 is TGTGCCAGCAGCTTACGTGGTCAGGAGACCCAGTACTTC.

The chain employs TRBV29-1 and TRBJ1-1; D perhaps matches TRBD1 (6 bases). The CDR3 consists of 13 residues. With 6 bases removed from V and 1 base from J, the gap between germline ends came to 12 bases. The V gene's germline CDR1 is SQVTM and CDR2 ANQGSEA. CDR3 in DNA: TGCAGCGTGCACAGGGAAGGGAACACTGAAGCTTTCTTT. Translating gives CSVHREGNTEAFF.

The chain combines TRBV7-9 with TRBJ2-7, with TRBD1 matching over 7 bases. Trimming at V came to 4 bases and at J to 3 bases, leaving 3 bases not matched to a gene. Germline V CDR1 and CDR2: SEHNR, FQNEAQ (reference sequence). The CDR3 consists of 13 residues. The CDR3 protein is CASSSGTVYEQYF. Written as DNA, the CDR3 is TGTGCCAGCAGCTCCGGGACAGTCTACGAGCAGTACTTC. Complete variable domain (other parts from reference TRBV7-9 and TRBJ2-7): DTGVSQNPRHKITKRGQNVTFRCDPISEHNRLYWYRQTLGQGPEFLTYFQNEAQLEKSRLLSDRFSAERPKGSFSTLEIQRTEQGDSAMYLCASSSGTVYEQYFGPGTRLTVT.

The chain has TRBV4-1 and TRBJ2-1; maybe TRBD2 (5 bases). The germline V gene has CDR1 MGHRA and CDR2 YSYEKL. Trimming pared 1 base from V and 5 bases from J, leaving 12 bases between. This CDR3 region has 15 residues. The CDR3 coding sequence is TGCGCCAGCAGCCAAGGTGAGGACTTAGACAATGAGCAGTTCTTC. This codes for CASSQGEDLDNEQFF.

The chain joins TRBV7-9 to TRBJ1-6, with D hard to call. The CDR3 runs to 15 residues. Germline lookup yields CDR1 SEHNR and CDR2 FQNEAQ (reference sequence). Trimming took 0 bases from V and 8 from J, leaving 11 bases between them. The CDR3 DNA follows: TGTGCCAGCAGCTTAGCGGAGAAAACCTATTCACCCCTCCACTTT. It is translated as CASSLAEKTYSPLHF. The full variable domain, completed using reference TRBV7-9 and TRBJ1-6, is DTGVSQNPRHKITKRGQNVTFRCDPISEHNRLYWYRQTLGQGPEFLTYFQNEAQLEKSRLLSDRFSAERPKGSFSTLEIQRTEQGDSAMYLCASSLAEKTYSPLHFGNGTRLTVT.

V gene TRBV19 combines with J gene TRBJ2-1, with TRBD2 as a possible D gene (6 bases). Germline values: CDR1 LNHDA, CDR2 SQIVND (reference sequence). The V gene lost 7 bases and the J gene lost 0 bases, with 10 bases spanning the gap. CDR3 length equals 14 residues. In nucleotides, the CDR3 is TGTGCCAGTATGGAAGCGGGCTCCTACAATGAGCAGTTCTTC. Protein sequence: CASMEAGSYNEQFF.